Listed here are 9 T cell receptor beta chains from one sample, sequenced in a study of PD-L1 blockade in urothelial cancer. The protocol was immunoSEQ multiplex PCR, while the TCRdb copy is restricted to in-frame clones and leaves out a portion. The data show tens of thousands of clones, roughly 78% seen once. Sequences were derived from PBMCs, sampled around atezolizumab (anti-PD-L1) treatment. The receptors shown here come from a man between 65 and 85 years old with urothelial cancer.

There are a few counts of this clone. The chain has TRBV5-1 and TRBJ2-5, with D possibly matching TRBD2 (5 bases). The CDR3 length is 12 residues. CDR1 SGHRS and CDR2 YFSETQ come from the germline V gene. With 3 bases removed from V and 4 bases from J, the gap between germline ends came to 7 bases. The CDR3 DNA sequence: TGCGCCAGCAGCTCGGGGTCAGAGACCCAGTACTTC. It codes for CASSSGSETQYF.

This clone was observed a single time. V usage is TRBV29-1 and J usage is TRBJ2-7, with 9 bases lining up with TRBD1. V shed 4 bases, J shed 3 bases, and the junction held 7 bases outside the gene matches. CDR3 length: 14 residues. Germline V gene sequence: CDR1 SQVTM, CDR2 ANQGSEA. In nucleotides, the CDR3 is TGCAGCGTTGTCAGGACAGGGGCGTACTACGAGCAGTACTTC. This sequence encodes CSVVRTGAYYEQYF.

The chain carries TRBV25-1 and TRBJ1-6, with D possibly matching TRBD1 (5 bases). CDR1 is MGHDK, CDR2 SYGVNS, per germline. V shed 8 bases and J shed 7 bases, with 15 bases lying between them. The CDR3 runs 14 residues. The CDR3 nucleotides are TGTGCCAGCGCCTTCGGGGGGGGGAATTCACCCCTCCACTTT. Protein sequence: CASAFGGGNSPLHF. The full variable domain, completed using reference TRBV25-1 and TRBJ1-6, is EADIYQTPRYLVIGTGKKITLECSQTMGHDKMYWYQQDPGMELHLIHYSYGVNSTEKGDLSSESTVSRIRTEHFPLTLESARPSHTSQYLCASAFGGGNSPLHFGNGTRLTVT.

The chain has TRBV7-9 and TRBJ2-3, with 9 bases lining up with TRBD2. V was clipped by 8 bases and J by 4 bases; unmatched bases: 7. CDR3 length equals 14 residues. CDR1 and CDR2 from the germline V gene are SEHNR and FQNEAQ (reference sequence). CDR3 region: CASALGLAADTQYF. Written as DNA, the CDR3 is TGTGCCAGCGCCCTGGGACTAGCAGCAGATACGCAGTATTTT.

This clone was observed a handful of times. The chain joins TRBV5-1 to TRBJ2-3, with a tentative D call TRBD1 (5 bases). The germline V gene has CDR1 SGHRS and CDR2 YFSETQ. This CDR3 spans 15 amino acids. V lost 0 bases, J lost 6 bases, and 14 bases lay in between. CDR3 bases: TGCGCCAGCAGCTTGGGGGTTGGCACAGGTGATACGCAGTATTTT. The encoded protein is CASSLGVGTGDTQYF. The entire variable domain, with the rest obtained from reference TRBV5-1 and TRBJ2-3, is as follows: KAGVTQTPRYLIKTRGQQVTLSCSPISGHRSVSWYQQTPGQGLQFLFEYFSETQRNKGNFPGRFSGRQFSNSRSEMNVSTLELGDSALYLCASSLGVGTGDTQYFGPGTRLTVL.

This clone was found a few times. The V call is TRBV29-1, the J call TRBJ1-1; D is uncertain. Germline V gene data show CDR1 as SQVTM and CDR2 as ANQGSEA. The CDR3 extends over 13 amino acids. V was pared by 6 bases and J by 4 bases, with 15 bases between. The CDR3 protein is CSVTLGRGTEAFF. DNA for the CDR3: TGCAGCGTGACACTTGGTCGTGGCACTGAAGCTTTCTTT.

CDR3 in DNA: TGTGCCAGCAGCCTGGACAGGGTCATCGGTGGCTACACCTTC. Amino acids: CASSLDRVIGGYTF. J is TRBJ1-2 and V is TRBV7-2, with 8 positions matching TRBD1. The CDR3 runs 14 residues. V lost 5 bases, J lost 7 bases, and 9 bases stayed unmatched. Germline loops: CDR1 SGHTA, CDR2 FQGNSA.

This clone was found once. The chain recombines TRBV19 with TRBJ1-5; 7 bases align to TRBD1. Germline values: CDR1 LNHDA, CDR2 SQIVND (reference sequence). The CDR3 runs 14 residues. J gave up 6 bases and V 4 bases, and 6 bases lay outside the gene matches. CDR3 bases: TGTGCCAGTAGTAGGACAGGAGGGGGTCAGCCCCAGCATTTT. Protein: CASSRTGGGQPQHF.

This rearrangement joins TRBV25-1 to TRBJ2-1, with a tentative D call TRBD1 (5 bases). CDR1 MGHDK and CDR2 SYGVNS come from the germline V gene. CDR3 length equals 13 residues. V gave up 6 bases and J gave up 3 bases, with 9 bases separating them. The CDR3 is CASRLQDYNEQFF. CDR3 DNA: TGTGCCAGCAGGCTACAGGACTACAATGAGCAGTTCTTC.